This T cell receptor beta chain was obtained from a study of blood T cell repertoires in COVID-19. For the study at large: Samples taken during acute and convalescent COVID-19 were collected in the United States, Italy and Spain. Sample material is recorded as cDNA or gDNA derived from T cells, B-cell-depleted T cells, or PBMCs.

Original methodology: Cell counts per sample came from amplifying reference gene primers. The assay was immunoSEQ multiplex PCR, and TCRdb's table has in-frame clones only and misses some. V and J calls and clone size come straight from that table; D and trimming were deduced from the DNA. The sample has about 110,000 clones; about 90% are singletons. Germline CDR1 MNHEY, CDR2 SVGAGI. V shed 6 bases and J 7 bases; nucleotides not matched to a gene: 5. The CDR3 is 14 amino acids. This receptor was taken from a human donor in a cohort sampled during active COVID-19. The sample was peripheral blood. This sequence joins TRBV6-5 and TRBJ1-6, with 8 bases matching TRBD1. The CDR3 reads CASSIDRGNSPLHF. The CDR3 DNA sequence: TGTGCCAGCAGCATCGACAGGGGAAATTCACCCCTCCACTTT.